These 18 T cell receptor beta chains were all obtained from the same sample, sequenced in a study of graft-versus-host responses after intestinal transplantation. The table came from immunoSEQ multiplex PCR; TCRdb's copy has only in-frame clones and leaves some out. Counted here are about 21,000 clones, 30% to 40% occurring once; the ten biggest clones make up 7.5% to 10%. Irradiated, violet-dye-labeled stimulators (approximately 200,000) were plated alongside approximately 200,000 CFSE-labeled responders. The source was alloreactive CD8+ T cells from a mixed lymphocyte reaction culture, collected before intestinal transplant. Subset indicated: CFSE-low proliferating T cells sorted from approximately 6-day pre-transplant mixed lymphocyte reaction (GvH or HvG direction). Every receptor here comes from a human patient who received an intestinal transplant.

This clone is a singleton in its sample. The J gene is TRBJ2-7, the V gene TRBV7-9; maybe TRBD1 (5 bases). Trimming stripped 5 bases from V and 0 bases from J, with 14 bases between. Germline V gene lookup returns CDR1 SEHNR and CDR2 FQNEAQ (reference sequence). The CDR3 is made up of 15 amino acids. CDR3 sequence reads: CASSDPGKSSYEQYF. The CDR3 DNA is TGTGCCAGCAGCGATCCAGGGAAAAGCTCCTACGAGCAGTACTTC.

This sequence joins TRBV6-1 and TRBJ1-1, with D perhaps TRBD1 (6 bases). This CDR3 region has 12 residues. Germline lookup yields CDR1 MNHNS and CDR2 SASEGT. The V gene lost 5 bases and the J gene lost 4 bases, with 8 bases spanning the gap. CDR3 nucleotide sequence: TGTGCCAGCAGTCACAGGGCCACTGAAGCTTTCTTT. It codes for CASSHRATEAFF.

The chain links TRBV10-2 to TRBJ2-7; 9 nucleotides agree with TRBD1. CDR1 and CDR2 (germline): WSHSY, SAAADI. Trimming cost V 6 bases and J 3 bases; bases outside gene matches: 9. The CDR3 has 15 residues. Here the CDR3 reads CASRMAGTGIYEQYF. The CDR3 DNA reads as TGCGCCAGCAGAATGGCCGGGACAGGGATCTACGAGCAGTACTTC.

This chain links TRBV4-2 with TRBJ2-1, with D uncertain. The CDR3 extends over 16 amino acids. Germline assignment: CDR1 LGHNA and CDR2 YNFKEQ. V lost 0 bases, J lost 4 bases, and 13 bases lay in between. The CDR3 bases are TGTGCCAGCAGCCAAGACGCCATAACCCTTTACAATGAGCAGTTCTTC. Translation: CASSQDAITLYNEQFF.

This clone was picked up a small number of times. The chain joins TRBV2 to TRBJ2-7; D is unclear. Trimming shortened V by 6 bases and J by 0 bases, and 9 bases separated the two germline ends. Germline V gene data show CDR1 as SNHLY and CDR2 as FYNNEI. The CDR3 contains 13 residues. The CDR3, as DNA: TGTGCCAGCAGCAAAACCAGCTCCTACGAGCAGTACTTC. It is translated as CASSKTSSYEQYF.

CDR3 bases: TGTGCCAGCAGCTTCGGAGGGGGTTCCTCCTACGAGCAGTACTTC. Encoded protein: CASSFGGGSSYEQYF. The chain combines TRBV7-3 with TRBJ2-7; D tentatively reads TRBD1 or TRBD2 (6 bases each). CDR3 length: 15 residues. The germline gives CDR1 SGHTA, CDR2 FQGTGA. Trimming took off 3 bases at V and 0 bases at J, with 12 bases between the two ends.

This clone was counted a single time. This chain links TRBV6-5 with TRBJ2-5; no firm D call. Looked up from germline, CDR1 is MNHEY and CDR2 is SVGAGI. The germline V and J ends were trimmed by 7 bases and 5 bases, with 20 bases remaining between them. The length of the CDR3 is 15 residues. CDR3: CASTLFGTTGETQYF. The CDR3 region has the DNA TGTGCCAGCACCTTGTTTGGTACCACCGGGGAGACCCAGTACTTC.

This chain joins TRBV7-2 and TRBJ2-7; TRBD2 matches at 7 bases. The V and J ends lost 5 bases and 3 bases, in that order; junction bases with no gene match: 1. Germline CDR1 is SGHTA and CDR2 is FQGNSA. CDR3 length: 12 amino acids. CDR3 DNA sequence: TGTGCCAGCAGCGGGGAGGGCTACGAGCAGTACTTC. Amino acid sequence: CASSGEGYEQYF.

V is TRBV6-5 and J is TRBJ1-1, with D possibly TRBD1 on 6 matching bases. The CDR3 runs 12 residues. Germline V gene data show CDR1 as MNHEY and CDR2 as SVGAGI. The V gene lost 5 bases and the J gene lost 4 bases, with 8 bases spanning the gap. CDR3 region: CASSHRATEAFF. The CDR3 nucleotides are TGTGCCAGCAGTCACAGGGCCACTGAAGCTTTCTTT.

This clone was detected only a few times. The chain combines TRBV27 with TRBJ2-7; TRBD2 agrees at 10 bases. V gave up 8 bases and J gave up 2 bases; unmatched junction bases: 6. Germline assignment: CDR1 MNHEY and CDR2 SMNVEV (reference sequence). This CDR3 has 14 residues. The CDR3 spells CASALAGGAYEQYF. The CDR3 region has the DNA TGTGCCAGCGCCTTAGCGGGGGGAGCCTACGAGCAGTACTTC.

The chain has TRBV7-9 and TRBJ2-7; D may be TRBD1 or TRBD2 (5 bases each). Trimming took off 5 bases at V and 2 bases at J, with 22 bases between the two ends. This CDR3 comprises 17 residues. The germline CDR1 and CDR2 sequences are SEHNR and FQNEAQ (reference sequence). The CDR3 DNA sequence: TGTGCCAGCAGCCCCCACCCCGGGACGGACATACCCTACGAGCAGTACTTC. Encoded protein: CASSPHPGTDIPYEQYF.

This chain uses TRBV6-4 with TRBJ1-1; 7 positions agree with TRBD1. Germline CDR1 reads MRHNA; CDR2 reads SNTAGT. The CDR3 totals 13 residues. The junction had 3 bases not matched to a gene; V was cut back by 6 bases and J by 2 bases. The CDR3 nucleotides are TGTGCCAGCAGGACAGGGATTAACACTGAAGCTTTCTTT. It yields the protein CASRTGINTEAFF.

This clone appeared a single time. The chain is built from TRBV4-2 and TRBJ2-2; no clear D gene. V was shortened by 8 bases and J by 1 base, with 8 bases between the two germline ends. The CDR3 consists of 13 residues. CDR1 LGHNA and CDR2 YNFKEQ come from the germline V gene. CDR3 amino acids: CASGYLNTGELFF. The CDR3 DNA sequence: TGTGCCAGCGGATACCTGAACACCGGGGAGCTGTTTTTT.

The chain joins TRBV5-6 to TRBJ2-2; no reliable D call. This CDR3 spans 15 amino acids. V gave up 3 bases and J gave up 7 bases, with 16 bases separating them. Looked up from germline, CDR1 is SGHDT and CDR2 is YYEEEE. The CDR3 loop is CASSSGLFTGGELFF. The CDR3 bases are TGTGCCAGCAGCTCCGGCCTCTTTACGGGCGGGGAGCTGTTTTTT.

This chain joins TRBV7-6 and TRBJ1-1; D is uncertain. V lost 5 bases and J 5 bases, leaving 21 bases between the germline ends. From germline, CDR1 is SGHVS and CDR2 FNYEAQ. The CDR3 runs 16 residues. The CDR3 here is CASSPPEAERRTEAFF. The CDR3 DNA follows: TGTGCCAGCAGCCCCCCCGAAGCCGAACGGAGGACTGAAGCTTTCTTT.

This chain uses TRBV5-1 with TRBJ2-7; D is unresolved. This CDR3 spans 12 amino acids. The V gene's germline CDR1 is SGHRS and CDR2 YFSETQ. V was pared by 9 bases and J by 6 bases, with 16 bases between. CDR3 amino acids: CATDQWRFEQYF. The CDR3 DNA follows: TGCGCCACCGACCAGTGGCGGTTCGAGCAGTACTTC.

The CDR3 DNA reads TGTGCTAGTGGTTTGGTACTCGGGGGAACCAATCAGCCCCAGCATTTT. Amino acid sequence: CASGLVLGGTNQPQHF. The rearrangement links TRBV12-5 to TRBJ1-5, with a weak D call TRBD1 (5 bases). Trimming pared 0 bases from V and 3 bases from J, leaving 12 bases between. This CDR3 is built from 16 residues. Per the germline V gene, CDR1 is LGHNT and CDR2 is FRNRAP.

The chain is built from TRBV9 and TRBJ2-3; 9 nucleotides align to TRBD1. V gave up 4 bases and J gave up 1 base; unmatched junction bases: 4. The CDR3 has 15 amino acids. Looked up from germline, CDR1 is SGDLS and CDR2 is YYNGEE. In nucleotides, the CDR3 is TGTGCCAGCAGCCCGACAGGGGGGGGCACAGATACGCAGTATTTT. Its translation is CASSPTGGGTDTQYF.